This T cell receptor beta chain is drawn from a study of blood T cell repertoires in COVID-19. Study details: Both acute and convalescent COVID-19 samples were obtained from the United States, Italy and Spain.

This clone has a handful of counts. V was pared by 5 bases and J by 10 bases, with 12 bases between. This CDR3 contains 12 residues. CDR1 and CDR2 from the germline V gene are MDHEN and SYDVKM. In the authors' methods: Estimated nucleated cell counts came from reference gene primer amplification. Only in-frame clones appear in the TCRdb table, and some are missing; sequencing was by immunoSEQ multiplex PCR. V and J calls plus clone size are reproduced from that table; the DNA served to infer D and trimming. The table records about 99,000 clones, about 90% of them present only once. This chain joins TRBV28 and TRBJ2-1; D might be TRBD2 (6 bases). The TCR comes from a woman aged 60 to 75 with acute or convalescent COVID-19. Sequenced material: peripheral blood. CDR3 protein: CASSLLATEQFF. DNA for the CDR3: TGTGCCAGCAGTCTCCTAGCGACCGAGCAGTTCTTC. Full variable domain (rest looked up from reference TRBV28 and TRBJ2-1): DVKVTQSSRYLVKRTGEKVFLECVQDMDHENMFWYRQDPGLGLRLIYFSYDVKMKEKGDIPEGYSVSREKKERFSLILESASTNQTSMYLCASSLLATEQFFGPGTRLTVL.